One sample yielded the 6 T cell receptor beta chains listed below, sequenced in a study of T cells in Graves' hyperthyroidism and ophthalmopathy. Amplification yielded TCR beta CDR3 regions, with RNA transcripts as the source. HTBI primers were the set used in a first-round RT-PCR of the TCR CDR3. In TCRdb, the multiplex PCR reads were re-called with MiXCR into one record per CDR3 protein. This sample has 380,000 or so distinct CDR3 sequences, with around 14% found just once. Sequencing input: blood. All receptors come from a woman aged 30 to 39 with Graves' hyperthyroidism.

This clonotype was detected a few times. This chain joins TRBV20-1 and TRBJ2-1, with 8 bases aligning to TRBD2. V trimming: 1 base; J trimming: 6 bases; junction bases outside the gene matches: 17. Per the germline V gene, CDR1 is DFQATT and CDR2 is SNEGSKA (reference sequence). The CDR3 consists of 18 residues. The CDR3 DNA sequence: TGCAGTGCTAGAGCCATAGAGGGTCTAGCGGGCCAACTCAATGAGCAGTTCTTC. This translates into CSARAIEGLAGQLNEQFF.

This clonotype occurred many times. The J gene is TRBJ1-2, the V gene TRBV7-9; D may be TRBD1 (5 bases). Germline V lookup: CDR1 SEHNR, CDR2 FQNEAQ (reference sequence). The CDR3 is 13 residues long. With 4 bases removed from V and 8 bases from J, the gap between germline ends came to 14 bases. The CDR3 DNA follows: TGTGCCAGCAGCTCCAGGGTATCGGAGGGCTACACCTTC. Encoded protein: CASSSRVSEGYTF.

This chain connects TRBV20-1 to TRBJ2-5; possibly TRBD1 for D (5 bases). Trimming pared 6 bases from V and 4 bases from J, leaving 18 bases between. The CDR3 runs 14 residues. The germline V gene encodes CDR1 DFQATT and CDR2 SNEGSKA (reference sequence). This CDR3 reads CSASPVGAGETQYF. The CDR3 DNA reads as TGCAGTGCCTCTCCCGTAGGGGCAGGAGAGACCCAGTACTTC.

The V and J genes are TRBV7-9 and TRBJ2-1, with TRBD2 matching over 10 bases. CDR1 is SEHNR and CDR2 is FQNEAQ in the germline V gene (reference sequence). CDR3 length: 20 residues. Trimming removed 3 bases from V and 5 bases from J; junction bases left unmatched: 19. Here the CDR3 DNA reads TGTGCCAGCAGCTTGAAGAGTGGACTAGCGGATCGGTACCCGGACAATGAGCAGTTCTTC. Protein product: CASSLKSGLADRYPDNEQFF.

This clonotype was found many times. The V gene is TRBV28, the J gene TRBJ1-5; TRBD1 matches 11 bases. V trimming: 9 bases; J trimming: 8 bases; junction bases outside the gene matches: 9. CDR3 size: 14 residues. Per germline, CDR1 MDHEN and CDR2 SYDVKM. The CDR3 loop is CASRDRGAREPQHF. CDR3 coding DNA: TGTGCCAGTAGGGACAGGGGGGCCCGGGAGCCCCAGCATTTT.

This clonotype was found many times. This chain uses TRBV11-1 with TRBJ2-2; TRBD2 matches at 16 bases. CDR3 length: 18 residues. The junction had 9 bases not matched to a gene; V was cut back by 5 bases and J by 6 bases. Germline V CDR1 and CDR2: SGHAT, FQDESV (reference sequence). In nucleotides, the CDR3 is TGTGCCAGCAGCCGGGGACTAGCGGGAGGGCCGATTCCCGGGGAGCTGTTTTTT. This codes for CASSRGLAGGPIPGELFF.